This T cell receptor (beta chain) emerged from a study of technical replicates of blood from a few donors. V lost 7 bases, J lost 6 bases, and 9 bases stayed unmatched. Germline V gene data show CDR1 as MDHEN and CDR2 as SYDVKM. CDR3 size: 14 residues. Libraries were prepared by immunoSEQ multiplex PCR; TCRdb keeps only in-frame clonotypes and omits some of them. The table has around 76,000 clones, roughly 92% seen once. Sequenced sample: T cells isolated from PBMCs. The chain has TRBV28 and TRBJ1-2, with TRBD1 identical over 9 bases. The receptor was isolated from a human donor in good health. The CDR3 loop is CASTPGTGNDGYTF. CDR3 bases: TGTGCCAGCACCCCCGGGACAGGGAACGATGGCTACACCTTC.